The entry that follows covers one TCR beta chain sequence. This clone's antigen is unknown. From each donor, a roughly 2.5 ml peripheral blood sample was drawn into PAXgene tubes and stored at -80 degrees C. Without any T cell sorting, total RNA was extracted from whole blood using the PAXgene blood miRNA kit on an automated QIAcube. Peripheral blood from monozygotic twin pairs concordant or discordant for inflammatory bowel disease was subjected to deep TCRalpha and TCRbeta repertoire profiling with unique molecular barcoding. Smoking habits were recorded for all twin pairs, and each individual was classified as a current, former or never smoker. The CDR3 measures 14 amino acids from cysteine to phenylalanine. The protein alone is recorded here. The sample originates from a study of monozygotic twins with inflammatory bowel disease (dated 2019 in TCRdb). At the level of the whole study: The complete study included 30 or so monozygotic twin pairs: 19 IBD-discordant Danish pairs and nine German pairs, of which four were IBD-concordant and five were IBD-discordant. The search for disease-associated traits relied mainly on comparing IBD patients with their genetically identical healthy co-twins within discordant pairs. Each individual had, on average, about 151 000 unique TCRalpha sequences and 181 000 unique TCRbeta sequences available for analysis. Overall results and qualifications from the work: A decrease in TCRbeta repertoire diversity, as measured by inverse Simpson index, was observed in IBD patients compared with their healthy co-twins. Distinction between different T cell subtypes could not be achieved in the analysis. The results gave no support for a single strong signal or clonotype linked to IBD. Fewer clonotypes were shared with other individuals by IBD patients than by healthy twins, most markedly in patients showing signs of disease activity. Concordant and discordant twins showed no difference in repertoire similarity, possibly because of limited statistical power. Differing immunosuppressive treatments among patients may have added background noise and inter-individual variability to the repertoires.

The protocol used for the library was 5' RACE. Preparation of each TCR library used approximately 4,000 ng of total RNA. For each sample, cDNA synthesis was carried out in eight separate reactions using SMARTScribe reverse transcriptase. During cDNA synthesis, template switching was used to introduce unique molecular identifiers that contained a 6-nucleotide sample barcode. Amplification of TCRalpha and TCRbeta cDNA involved two nested PCRs of 16 and 9 cycles, and each PCR was followed by bead purification. Before amplification, the cDNA was both treated with uracil DNA-glycosylase and purified with the QIAquick PCR purification kit. In the second PCR, Illumina TruSeq-compatible adapters and sample-specific barcodes were added. TapeStation and Qubit were used to check library quality and concentration, and around 5 ng of each library went into the pool. Sequencing of pooled libraries was carried out on an Illumina HiSeq2500 single-index Rapid Run using 2 x 100 bp reads and custom sequencing primers. The study's own analysis went as follows. UMI-based consensus assembly with MiGEC version 1.2.6 was used to correct PCR and sequencing errors. MiXCR version 2.1.1 was used to carry out V(D)J alignment, clonotype assembly and CDR3 extraction. Normalisation of gene usage, clonotype sharing and MAIT/NKT TCR abundance was achieved by analysing the top 1000, 10 000 and 20 000 clonotypes per sample. Diversity was computed as the inverse Simpson index with the vegan R package after downsampling to 27 000 UMIs. Paired Mann-Whitney U tests on discordant twin pairs were used, with Benjamini-Hochberg multiple-testing correction. Once TCRdb had reprocessed the reads, it stored one entry per CDR3 protein sequence and supplied no DNA. The V and J calls, along with clone size, are taken from TCRdb and not from the paper's own processing. This sample's table contains some 440,000 distinct CDR3 sequences. The ten most abundant clones make up approximately 2.4% of the sample.

The sequenced material came from blood. The chain couples TRBV12-3 or TRBV12-4 to TRBJ2-1. The source is a human donor with ulcerative colitis or Crohn's disease, or a healthy co-twin of an affected twin (not recorded which). The CDR3 region has the sequence CASSLAGFLYEQFF.